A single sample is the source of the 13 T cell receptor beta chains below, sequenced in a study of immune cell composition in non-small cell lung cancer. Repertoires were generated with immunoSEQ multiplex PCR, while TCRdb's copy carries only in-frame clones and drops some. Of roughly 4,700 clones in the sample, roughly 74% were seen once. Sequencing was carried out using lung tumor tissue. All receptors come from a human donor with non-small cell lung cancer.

The CDR3 DNA sequence: TGCGCCAGCAGCTGGGGACAGGGGGATGGCTACACCTTC. Translation: CASSWGQGDGYTF. The V call is TRBV5-1, the J call TRBJ1-2; 11 bases match TRBD1. The CDR3 runs to 13 residues. Unmatched junction bases numbered 1, after V lost 3 bases and J lost 6 bases. CDR1 SGHRS and CDR2 YFSETQ come from the germline V gene.

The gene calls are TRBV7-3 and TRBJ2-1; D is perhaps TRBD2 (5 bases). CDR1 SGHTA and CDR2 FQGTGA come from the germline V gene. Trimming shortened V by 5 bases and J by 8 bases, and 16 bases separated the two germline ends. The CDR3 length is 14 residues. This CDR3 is CASSPSTLAYEQFF. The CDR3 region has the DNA TGTGCCAGCAGCCCATCTACCCTAGCATATGAGCAGTTCTTC.

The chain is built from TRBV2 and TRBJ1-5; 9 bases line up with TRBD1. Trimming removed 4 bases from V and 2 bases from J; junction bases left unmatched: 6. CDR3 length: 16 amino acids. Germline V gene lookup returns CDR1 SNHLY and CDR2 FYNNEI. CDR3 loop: CASSADRGSGNQPQHF. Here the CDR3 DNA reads TGTGCCAGCAGTGCGGACAGGGGCTCCGGCAATCAGCCCCAGCATTTT.

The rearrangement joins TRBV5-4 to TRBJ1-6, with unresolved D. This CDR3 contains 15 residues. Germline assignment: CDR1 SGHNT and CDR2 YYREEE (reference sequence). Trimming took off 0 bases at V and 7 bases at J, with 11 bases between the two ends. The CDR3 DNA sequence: TGTGCCAGCAGCTTGGGGGCAGGATTAAATTCACCCCTCCACTTT. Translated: CASSLGAGLNSPLHF.

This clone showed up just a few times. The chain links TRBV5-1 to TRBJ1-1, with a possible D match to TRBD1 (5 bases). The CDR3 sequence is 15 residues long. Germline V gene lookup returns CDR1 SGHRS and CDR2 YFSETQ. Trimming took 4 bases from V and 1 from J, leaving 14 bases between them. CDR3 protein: CASSLGGLGNTEAFF. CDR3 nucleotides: TGCGCCAGCAGCCTCGGGGGGTTAGGGAACACTGAAGCTTTCTTT.

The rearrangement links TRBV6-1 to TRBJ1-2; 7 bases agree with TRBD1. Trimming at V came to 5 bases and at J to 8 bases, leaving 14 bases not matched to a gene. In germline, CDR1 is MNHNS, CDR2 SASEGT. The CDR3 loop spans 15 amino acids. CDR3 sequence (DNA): TGTGCCAGCAGTACGAGTCGGAACAGGGGAGTCGGCTACACCTTC. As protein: CASSTSRNRGVGYTF.

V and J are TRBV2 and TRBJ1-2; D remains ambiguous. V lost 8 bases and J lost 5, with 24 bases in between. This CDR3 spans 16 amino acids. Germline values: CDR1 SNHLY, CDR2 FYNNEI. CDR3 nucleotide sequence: TGTGCCAGCCGTTCCGGGGTGGAGGCCCTTAGGTATGGCTACACCTTC. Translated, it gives CASRSGVEALRYGYTF.

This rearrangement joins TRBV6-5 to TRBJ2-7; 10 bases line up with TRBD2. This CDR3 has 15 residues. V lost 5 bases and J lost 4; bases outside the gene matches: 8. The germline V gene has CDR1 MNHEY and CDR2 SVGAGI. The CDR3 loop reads CASSATGTSVYEQYF. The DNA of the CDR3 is TGTGCCAGCAGTGCCACCGGGACTAGCGTATACGAGCAGTACTTC.

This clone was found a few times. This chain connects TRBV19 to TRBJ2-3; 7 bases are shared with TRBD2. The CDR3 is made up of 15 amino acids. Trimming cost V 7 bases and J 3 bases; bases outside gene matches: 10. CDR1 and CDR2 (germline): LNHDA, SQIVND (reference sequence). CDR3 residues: CASTKGGGFTDTQYF. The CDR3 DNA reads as TGTGCCAGTACCAAGGGCGGGGGATTTACAGATACGCAGTATTTT.

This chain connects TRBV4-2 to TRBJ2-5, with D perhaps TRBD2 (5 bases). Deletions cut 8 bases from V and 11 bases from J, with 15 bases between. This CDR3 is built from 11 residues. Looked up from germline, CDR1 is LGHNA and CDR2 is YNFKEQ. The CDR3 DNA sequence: TGTGCCAGCGGCCCCCACGGGGAGCAGTACTTC. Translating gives CASGPHGEQYF.

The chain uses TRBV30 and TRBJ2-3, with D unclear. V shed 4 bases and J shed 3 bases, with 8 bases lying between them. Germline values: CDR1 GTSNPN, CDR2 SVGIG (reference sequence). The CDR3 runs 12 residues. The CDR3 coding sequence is TGTGCCTGGACCCCTACGACAGATACGCAGTATTTT. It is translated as CAWTPTTDTQYF.

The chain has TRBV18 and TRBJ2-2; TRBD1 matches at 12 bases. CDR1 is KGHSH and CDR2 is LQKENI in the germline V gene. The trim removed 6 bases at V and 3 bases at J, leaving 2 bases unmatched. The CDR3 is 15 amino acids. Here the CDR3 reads CASSGTGGDTGELFF. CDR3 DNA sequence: TGTGCCAGCTCGGGGACAGGGGGCGACACCGGGGAGCTGTTTTTT.

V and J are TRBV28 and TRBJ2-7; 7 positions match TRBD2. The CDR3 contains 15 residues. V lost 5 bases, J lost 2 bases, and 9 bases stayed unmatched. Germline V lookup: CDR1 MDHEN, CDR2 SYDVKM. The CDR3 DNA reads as TGTGCCAGCAGTGTAAGCAGGGCGGGAGCCTACGAGCAGTACTTC. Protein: CASSVSRAGAYEQYF. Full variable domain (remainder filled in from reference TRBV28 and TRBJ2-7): DVKVTQSSRYLVKRTGEKVFLECVQDMDHENMFWYRQDPGLGLRLIYFSYDVKMKEKGDIPEGYSVSREKKERFSLILESASTNQTSMYLCASSVSRAGAYEQYFGPGTRLTVT.